The following is a T cell receptor beta chain sequence with its context. Antigen unknown. This PCR relied on a set of 60 Vbeta primers and 13 Jbeta primers. Using immunoSEQ multiplex PCR, the repertoire was profiled, and TCRdb retains in-frame clones only, with some absent. The sample has about 67,000 clones, 65% to 70% seen once. The source of the sample is a study of cytomegalovirus exposure and HLA in healthy donors. Trimming took 10 bases from V and 6 from J; bases not matched to a gene: 20. The CDR3 totals 18 residues. The germline CDR1 and CDR2 sequences are SNHLY and FYNNEI. Study findings and constraints: Immune exposure information available was restricted to CMV serostatus.

This sequence was found in a woman aged 25 to 39 in good health and CMV-seronegative. Input material: PBMCs. The chain recombines TRBV2 with TRBJ2-1; 11 nucleotides match TRBD2. The CDR3, as DNA: TGTGCCACTTCAACCGGGACTAGCGGCTGGCGGGGTCTCAATGAGCAGTTCTTC. This encodes CATSTGTSGWRGLNEQFF.